This paragraph reports one TCR beta chain. Its antigen remains unidentified. No base-level quality is on record; no much larger clone is a single base apart. The cohort consisted of 600 to 700 healthy bone marrow donors. At the time of sampling, all cohort members were nominally healthy, though unrecorded immune exposures were likely present. The donor tested CMV seronegative, placing the donor among the 350 to 400 seronegative members of the cohort. Each donor provided a peripheral blood sample, and peripheral blood mononuclear cells were used for TCR beta sequencing. The Qiagen DNeasy Blood Extraction Kit was used to extract genomic DNA from the blood cell samples. The data are from a study of cytomegalovirus exposure and HLA in healthy donors (dated by TCRdb to the late 2010s). Study-wide context: An earlier analysis of approximately 550 of the donors reported more than 250 Gb of sequence data and around 120 million unique TCR beta sequences from roughly 180 million T cells. To predict cytomegalovirus infection status, the study brought together high-throughput TCR immunosequencing, statistical association of individual TCRs with disease status, and machine learning. Genome-wide SNP genotypes for about 60% of the roughly 670 donors were used in a later genetic analysis, which treated that subset as a discovery cohort. An earlier analysis of several hundred of the donors applied high-throughput TCR beta sequencing to assess whether each TCR beta V gene segment acted as functional or pseudogenic. A few DR-DQ haplotypes were handled as single units for association and clustering because linkage in the cohort was strong. The study was designed to test whether signatures of past pathogen exposure could be identified by cataloging public T cell receptors. HLA typing covered class I and class II loci at four-digit resolution. An early release covering over 500 HLA-typed donors comprised about 300 gigabases of sequencing data and 65 million to 100 million unique TCR sequences. In the later analysis, no new phenotypic data were used to find candidate immune exposures; instead, reliance was placed on TCR beta sequences and their occurrence across donors. The study used immunosequencing to profile the T cell repertoires of hundreds of subjects and linked those repertoires to cytomegalovirus serostatus. A later analysis re-analyzed previously published TCR beta repertoires from hundreds of donors and added high-resolution HLA genotyping to study TCR occurrence patterns. All discovery cohort repertoires had been generated on a single sequencing platform. A separate validation cohort of about 110 different subjects was used in addition to the 666-subject first cohort. Of the 300 to 400 genotyped donors, about 80% fell in the genetic ancestry cluster associated with self-reported Caucasian donors. Donor age, sex, ethnicity and CMV serostatus were compiled alongside the repertoire data. Typing coverage differed by locus: A, B, C, DRB1 and DQB1 were typed in roughly 620-640 donors, DQA1 in 522, DPA1 in around 600, and DPB1 in roughly 470. Among about 390 genotyped donors of the cohort, an average of roughly 240,000 unique TCR beta nucleotide sequences were sequenced per donor, approximately 20% of them non-productive. Findings and caveats that apply to the study as a whole: V-gene and J-gene trimming of TCR beta chains was associated with a missense DCLRE1C variant in a later genetic analysis, and the association was replicated in an independent cohort. Broadly in line with IMGT annotations, most TCR beta V segments showed up in productive rearrangements about 90% or about 30% of the time in an earlier analysis of some 590 of the donors. Compared with equally common non-associated chains, HLA-associated TCR beta chains in a later analysis were more clonally expanded and had lower generation probabilities. The classifier was reported to diagnose cytomegalovirus status with high specificity and sensitivity in both the original and validation cohorts. Strong co-occurrence of HLA alleles, especially DR and DQ, made assigning TCR associations to individual alleles difficult. This cohort had only TCR beta chains sequenced, and the lack of alpha or paired-chain data limited which features could be detected. Immune exposure information for the cohort was limited to CMV serostatus. Because counts were too low, roughly 17 rarely observed V segments, including chromosome 9 orphons, were left out of the earlier analysis of about 500 of the donors. According to a later genetic analysis, donors in an Asian-associated ancestry cluster had fewer N-insertions in productive TCRs than the approximately 650-donor mean. A later analysis associated about 16,000 TCR beta sequences with specific HLA alleles at a false discovery rate of 0.05. In the study, around 150 TCR beta chains were listed as associated with cytomegalovirus. A few of the identified cytomegalovirus-associated TCR beta chains were confirmed in vitro to be specific for cytomegalovirus antigens. In a later analysis, TCR association rates were found to vary across HLA loci, with the most associated TCRs seen for DRB1 alleles and the fewest for HLA-C alleles. In a later analysis, most CMV-associated TCR beta chains were found to appear HLA-restricted, with HLA associations seemingly driven largely by CMV exposure. According to the authors, the approach could potentially be generalized to other disease states and immunological phenotypes. A further reported finding was that TCR beta sequences accurately predicted the HLA-A and HLA-B alleles for most subjects in the first cohort. Several of the top co-occurrence clusters appeared to be linked to parvovirus B19, influenza, CMV and Epstein-Barr virus, according to a later analysis. While some public TCRs were present in many individuals, most TCR sequences turned up only very rarely across donors. Because HLA typing was missing for some donors at each locus, association tests included only the typed subset. Linkage disequilibrium might explain the correlated functional status among segregating V segments, but an unknown experimental factor could not be ruled out. The 87-base-pair reads could not distinguish some IMGT-functional V segments, including TRBV6-2 and TRBV6-3, so those segments were excluded. A cluster of highly shared sequence variants was judged likely to be a technical artifact of the sequencing pipeline. The presence/absence analyses assumed that sequencing depth was roughly uniform across donors, and that assumption may not be true.

The CDR3, from cysteine to phenylalanine, totals 17 residues. Just the 51-base CDR3 DNA is kept, in frame starting at base 1. The germline V gene provides CDR1 MDHEN and CDR2 SYDVKM. V loses 3 bases of germline sequence and J loses 0 bases, and the interval between the two ends is 17 bases. Libraries were constructed by the immunoSEQ multiplex PCR assay. For the multiplex PCR, a mixture combining 60 forward primers for TCR Vbeta segments and 13 reverse primers for TCR Jbeta segments was used. Amplification of the CDR3 region of rearranged TCR beta genes was performed with a multiplex PCR assay on genomic DNA. On the Illumina HiSeq System, the amplified TCR beta libraries were sequenced as 87-base-pair reads. On the authors' methods: Across the 500 to 850 repertoires, a later analysis counted tens of millions of unique TCR beta chains, roughly 11 million of which were shared by at least two donors. To remove PCR and sequencing errors, raw reads were error-corrected and collapsed into unique sequences using a nearest-neighbor algorithm that merged closely related sequences. To assign V, D and J gene segments, CDR3 sequences were aligned to IMGT reference sequences. For a sequence to be retained, a match of at least six nucleotides to both a V gene segment and a J gene segment was required. A rearrangement counted as productive if the CDR3 had no stop codons and remained in frame with V and J, and every other rearrangement counted as non-productive. Following IMGT convention, CDR3 was defined as the stretch from the second conserved V-encoded cysteine to the conserved J-encoded phenylalanine. In an earlier analysis of 587 of the donors, sequences lacking an unambiguous match to a single V gene segment were excluded. An earlier analysis of approximately 590 of the donors called V segments functional above 56.7% productive rearrangements and segregating when the between-donor standard deviation exceeded 5%. A statistical classification framework was built for diagnosing cytomegalovirus status from the catalog of TCR beta chain sequences. In a later analysis, V and J genes were assigned by comparing TCR nucleotide sequences against IMGT/GENE-DB human TR gene sequences. Using the TCRdist pipeline, a later analysis assigned CDR3 sequences along with most-parsimonious VDJ recombination scenarios. In a later analysis, every TCR beta chain was defined by the combination of its CDR3 amino acid sequence and its V-gene family, and reads without a unique V-gene family were dropped. To address suspected cross-contamination and a sequencing artifact, a later analysis removed 592 highly shared, low-generation-probability nucleotide sequences. For each public chain, a later analysis derived a clonal expansion index from normalized ranks of inferred template counts within each repertoire. Generation probabilities in a later analysis came from a VDJ recombination model fitted to out-of-frame rearrangements, and those results were checked against IGoR. In a later analysis, hypergeometric tests were used to score TCR-TCR, TCR-HLA and TCR-CMV co-occurrence, with a repertoire-size bias correction applied to TCR pairs. To estimate false discovery rates, a later analysis permuted the HLA or CMV assignments 20 times. In a later analysis, co-occurring TCRs were grouped with DBSCAN, and TCRdist sequence similarity was added when clustering was performed within HLA-allele-positive subsets. Co-occurrence clustering excluded repertoires with fewer than 30,000 or more than 120,000 public chains, plus five with anomalous nucleotide sharing. Here the immuneACCESS table is served through TCRdb, limited to in-frame sequences with V and J called. Missing clones are a known gap in these copies; in checked studies unresolved V genes cover under half, and the rest lacks a known reason. The V and J calls and clone size come from that table; D and trimming were worked out from the DNA. Present in this sample are some 170,000 clones, over 70% of which were seen just once. 4% to 5.5% of the sample rests with the top ten.

Recombination joined TRBV28 with TRBJ1-1; the D gene is unclear. The sequence derives from a young man in good health and CMV-seronegative. The source material was PBMCs. The bases are TGTGCCAGCAGTTTCGGGAGGGCTCGGACTTTGAACACTGAAGCTTTCTTT. This encodes CASSFGRARTLNTEAFF.